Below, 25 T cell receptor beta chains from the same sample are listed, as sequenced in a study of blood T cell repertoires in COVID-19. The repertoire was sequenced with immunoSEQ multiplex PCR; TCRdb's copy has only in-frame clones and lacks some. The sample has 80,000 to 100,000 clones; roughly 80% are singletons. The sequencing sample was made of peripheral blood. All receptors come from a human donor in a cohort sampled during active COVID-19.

The CDR3 bases are TGTGCCAGCAGCTTAGGAAGTGCGGGGTCTGGGGCCAACGTCCTGACTTTC. Protein product: CASSLGSAGSGANVLTF. The chain has TRBV7-9 and TRBJ2-6; D is perhaps TRBD2 (6 bases). This CDR3 spans 17 amino acids. V lost 1 base to trimming and J lost 1 base, with 11 bases between them. The germline V gene encodes CDR1 SEHNR and CDR2 FQNEAQ (reference sequence).

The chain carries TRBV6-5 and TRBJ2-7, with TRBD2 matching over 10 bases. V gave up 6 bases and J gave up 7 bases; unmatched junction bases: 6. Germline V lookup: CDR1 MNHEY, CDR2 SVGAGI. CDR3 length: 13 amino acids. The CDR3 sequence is CASSPGLAREQYF. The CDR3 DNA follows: TGTGCCAGCAGCCCGGGACTAGCGAGGGAGCAGTACTTC.

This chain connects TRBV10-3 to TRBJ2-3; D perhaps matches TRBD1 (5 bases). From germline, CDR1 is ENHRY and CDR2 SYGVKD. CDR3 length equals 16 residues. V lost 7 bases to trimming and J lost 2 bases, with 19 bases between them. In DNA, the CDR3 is TGTGCCATCATCAAATCAGTGGGGCTTTCCACAGATACGCAGTATTTT. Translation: CAIIKSVGLSTDTQYF.

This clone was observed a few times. CDR3 DNA sequence: TGTGCCATCAGTGAGGCAGGGGACAGCATACTGTTTTTT. Protein product: CAISEAGDSILFF. The chain has TRBV10-3 and TRBJ1-4; 7 nucleotides agree with TRBD1. V was clipped by 2 bases and J by 13 bases; unmatched bases: 7. Germline values: CDR1 ENHRY, CDR2 SYGVKD. The CDR3 extends over 13 amino acids.

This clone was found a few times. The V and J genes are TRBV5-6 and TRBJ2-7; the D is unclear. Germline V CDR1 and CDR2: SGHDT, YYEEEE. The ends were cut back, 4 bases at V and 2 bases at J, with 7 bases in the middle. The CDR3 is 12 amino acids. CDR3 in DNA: TGTGCCAGCAGCGTCTACGCCTACGAGCAGTACTTC. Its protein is CASSVYAYEQYF.

In DNA form, the CDR3 reads TGTGCCAGCAGCCAAGTACAGGTTTCTGGAAACACCATATATTTT. Protein sequence: CASSQVQVSGNTIYF. This chain uses TRBV3-1 (or the pseudogene TRBV3-2) with TRBJ1-3, with a possible D match to TRBD1 (5 bases). This CDR3 has 15 amino acids. Germline V gene data show CDR1 as LGHDT and CDR2 as YNNKEL (reference sequence). Trimming shortened V by 1 base and J by 1 base, and 8 bases separated the two germline ends.

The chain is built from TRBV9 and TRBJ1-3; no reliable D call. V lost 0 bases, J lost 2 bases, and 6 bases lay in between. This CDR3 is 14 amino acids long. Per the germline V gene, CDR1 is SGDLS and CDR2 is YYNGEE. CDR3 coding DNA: TGTGCCAGCAGCGTAGCTCAGGCTGGAAACACCATATATTTT. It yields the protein CASSVAQAGNTIYF.

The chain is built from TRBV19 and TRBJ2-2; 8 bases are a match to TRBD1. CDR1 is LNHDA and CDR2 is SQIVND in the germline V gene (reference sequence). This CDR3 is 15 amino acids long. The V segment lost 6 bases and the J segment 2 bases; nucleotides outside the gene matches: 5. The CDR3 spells CASRTGEDNTGELFF. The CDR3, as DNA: TGTGCCAGTAGGACAGGGGAGGACAACACCGGGGAGCTGTTTTTT.

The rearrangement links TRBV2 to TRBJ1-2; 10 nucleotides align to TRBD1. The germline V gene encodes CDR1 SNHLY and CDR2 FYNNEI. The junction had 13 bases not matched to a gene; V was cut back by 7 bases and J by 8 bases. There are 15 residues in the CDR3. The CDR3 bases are TGTGCCAGCATTAGACAGGGGGCAATGCCAGGCGGCTACACCTTC. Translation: CASIRQGAMPGGYTF.

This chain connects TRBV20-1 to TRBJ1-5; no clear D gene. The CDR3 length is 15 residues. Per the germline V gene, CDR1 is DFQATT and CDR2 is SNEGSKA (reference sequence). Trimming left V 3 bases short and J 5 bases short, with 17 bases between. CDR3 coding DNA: TGCAGTGCTAGTGAGTCTGGACTGACTCATCAGCCCCAGCATTTT. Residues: CSASESGLTHQPQHF.

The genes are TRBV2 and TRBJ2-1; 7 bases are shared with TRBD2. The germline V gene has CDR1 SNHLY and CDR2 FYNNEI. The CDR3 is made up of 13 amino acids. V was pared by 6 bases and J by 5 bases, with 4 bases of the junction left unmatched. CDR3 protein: CASRPSGNNEQFF. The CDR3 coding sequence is TGTGCCAGCAGACCGAGCGGGAACAATGAGCAGTTCTTC.

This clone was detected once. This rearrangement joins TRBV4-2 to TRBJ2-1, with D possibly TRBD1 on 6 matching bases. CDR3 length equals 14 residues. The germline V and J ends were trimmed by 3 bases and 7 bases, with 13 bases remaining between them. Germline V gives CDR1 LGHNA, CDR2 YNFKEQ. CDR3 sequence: CASSHPQGRNEQFF. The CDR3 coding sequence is TGTGCCAGCAGCCATCCTCAGGGGAGAAATGAGCAGTTCTTC.

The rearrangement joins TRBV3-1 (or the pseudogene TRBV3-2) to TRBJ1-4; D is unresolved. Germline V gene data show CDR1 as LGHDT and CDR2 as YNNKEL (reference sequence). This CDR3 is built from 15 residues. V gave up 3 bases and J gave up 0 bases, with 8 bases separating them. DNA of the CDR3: TGTGCCAGCAGCCAGAACTTTGCAACTAATGAAAAACTGTTTTTT. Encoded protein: CASSQNFATNEKLFF.

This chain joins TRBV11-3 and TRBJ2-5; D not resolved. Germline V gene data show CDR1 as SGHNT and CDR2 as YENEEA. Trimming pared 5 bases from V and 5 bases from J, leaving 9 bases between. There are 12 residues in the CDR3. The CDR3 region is CASSMGRETQYF. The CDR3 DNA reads TGTGCCAGCAGCATGGGCCGGGAGACCCAGTACTTC. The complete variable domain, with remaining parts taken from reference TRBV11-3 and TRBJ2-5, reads EAGVVQSPRYKIIEKKQPVAFWCNPISGHNTLYWYLQNLGQGPELLIRYENEEAVDDSQLPKDRFSAERLKGVDSTLKIQPAELGDSAVYLCASSMGRETQYFGPGTRLLVL.

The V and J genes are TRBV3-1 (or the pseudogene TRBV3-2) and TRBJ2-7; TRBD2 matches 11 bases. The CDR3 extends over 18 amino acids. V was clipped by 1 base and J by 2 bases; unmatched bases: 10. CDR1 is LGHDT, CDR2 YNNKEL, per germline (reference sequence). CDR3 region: CASSQVSSGRARTYEQYF. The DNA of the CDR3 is TGTGCCAGCAGCCAAGTAAGTAGCGGGAGGGCCAGAACCTACGAGCAGTACTTC.

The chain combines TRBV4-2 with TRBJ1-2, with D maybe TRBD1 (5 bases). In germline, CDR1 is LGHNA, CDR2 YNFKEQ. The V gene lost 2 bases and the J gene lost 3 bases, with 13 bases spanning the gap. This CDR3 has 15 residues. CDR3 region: CASSQYIGRDYGYTF. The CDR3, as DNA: TGTGCCAGCAGCCAATATATCGGCAGGGACTATGGCTACACCTTC.

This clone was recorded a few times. The CDR3 DNA is TGTGCCAGCAGCCCACAGGGGGGGCGAAACTATGGCTACACCTTC. As protein: CASSPQGGRNYGYTF. The chain has TRBV3-1 (or the pseudogene TRBV3-2) and TRBJ1-2; 8 bases agree with TRBD1. The CDR3 covers 15 residues. With 4 bases clipped from V and 2 bases from J, the junction kept 6 bases outside the gene matches. The germline CDR1 and CDR2 sequences are LGHDT and YNNKEL (reference sequence).

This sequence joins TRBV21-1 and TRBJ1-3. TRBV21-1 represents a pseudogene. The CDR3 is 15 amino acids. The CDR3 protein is CASSKASDSGNTIYF. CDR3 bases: TGTGCCAGCAGCAAAGCGAGCGACTCTGGAAACACCATATATTTT.

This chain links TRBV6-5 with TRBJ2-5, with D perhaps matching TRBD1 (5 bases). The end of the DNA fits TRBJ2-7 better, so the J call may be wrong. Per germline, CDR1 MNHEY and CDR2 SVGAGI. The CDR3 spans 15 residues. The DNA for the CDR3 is TGTGCCAGCAGTTACTCGTATCGCAGGGCTGGCGAGCAGTACTTC. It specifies CASSYSYRRAGEQYF.

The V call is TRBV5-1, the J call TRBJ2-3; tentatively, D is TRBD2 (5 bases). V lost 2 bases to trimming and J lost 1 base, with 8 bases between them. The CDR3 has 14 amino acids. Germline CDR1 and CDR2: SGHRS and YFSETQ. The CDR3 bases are TGCGCCAGCAGCTTATGGACTGGCACAGATACGCAGTATTTT. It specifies CASSLWTGTDTQYF.

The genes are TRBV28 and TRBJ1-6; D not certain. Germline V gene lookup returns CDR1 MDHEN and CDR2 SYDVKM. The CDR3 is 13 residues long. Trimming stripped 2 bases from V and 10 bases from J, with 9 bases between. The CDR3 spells CASSLIFSSPLHF. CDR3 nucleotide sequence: TGTGCCAGCAGTTTAATTTTTTCGTCACCCCTCCACTTT.

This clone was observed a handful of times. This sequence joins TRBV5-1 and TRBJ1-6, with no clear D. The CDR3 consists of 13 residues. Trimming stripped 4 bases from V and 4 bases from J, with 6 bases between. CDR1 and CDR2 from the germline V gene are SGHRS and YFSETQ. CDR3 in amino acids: CASSTDYNSPLHF. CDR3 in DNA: TGCGCCAGCAGCACAGATTATAATTCACCCCTCCACTTT.

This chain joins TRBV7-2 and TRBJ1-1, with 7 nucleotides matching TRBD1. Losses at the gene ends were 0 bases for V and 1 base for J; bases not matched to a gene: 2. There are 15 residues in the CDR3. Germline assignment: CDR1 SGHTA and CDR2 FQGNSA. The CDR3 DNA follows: TGTGCCAGCAGCTTAGCCGGGACAGCGAACACTGAAGCTTTCTTT. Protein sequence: CASSLAGTANTEAFF.

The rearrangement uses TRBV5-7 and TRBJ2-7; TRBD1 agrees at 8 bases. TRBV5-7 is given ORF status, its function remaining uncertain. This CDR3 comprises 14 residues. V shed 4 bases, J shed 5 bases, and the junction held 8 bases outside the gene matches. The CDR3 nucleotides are TGTGCCAGCAGCCCAGGACAGGGTCCCGACGAGCAGTACTTC. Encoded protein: CASSPGQGPDEQYF.

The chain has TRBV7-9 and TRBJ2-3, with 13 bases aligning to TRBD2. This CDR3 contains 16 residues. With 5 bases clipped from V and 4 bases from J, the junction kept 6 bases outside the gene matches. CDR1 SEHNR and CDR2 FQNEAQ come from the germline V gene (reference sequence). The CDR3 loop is CASSTTSGRVADTQYF. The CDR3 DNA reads TGTGCCAGCAGCACTACTAGCGGGAGGGTCGCAGATACGCAGTATTTT.